Shown below are 5 T cell receptor beta chains from a single sample sequenced in a study of early T cells in non-severe SARS-CoV-2 infection. TCRdb itself ran the 5' RACE reads through MiXCR, one entry per CDR3 protein. Counted here are over 55,000 distinct CDR3 sequences, around 13% occurring once; the ten biggest clones make up over 1%. The specimen was whole blood. All receptors come from an adult who was a healthcare worker with PCR-confirmed SARS-CoV-2 infection or an uninfected control (not recorded which).

This clonotype occurred a few times. V and J are TRBV15 and TRBJ2-6, with a tentative D call TRBD1 (6 bases). The CDR3 has 16 residues. The germline V and J ends were trimmed by 2 bases and 1 base, with 9 bases remaining between them. Germline V gene sequence: CDR1 LNHNV, CDR2 YYDKDF (reference sequence). CDR3 amino acids: CATSRKTGSGANVLTF. DNA of the CDR3: TGTGCCACCAGCAGAAAAACAGGGTCTGGGGCCAACGTCCTGACTTTC. The entire variable domain, with the rest obtained from reference TRBV15 and TRBJ2-6, is as follows: DAMVIQNPRYQVTQFGKPVTLSCSQTLNHNVMYWYQQKSSQAPKLLFHYYDKDFNNEADTPDNFQSRRPNTSFCFLDIRSPGLGDTAMYLCATSRKTGSGANVLTFGAGSRLTVL.

This clonotype was seen repeatedly, ten times or more. V gene TRBV6-2 or TRBV6-3 combines with J gene TRBJ2-1, with a possible D match to TRBD2 (6 bases). Germline CDR1 reads MNHEY; CDR2 reads SVGEGT. Trimming cost V 7 bases and J 5 bases, with 15 bases left between them. This CDR3 contains 14 residues. This chain's CDR3 is CASTGGGVHNEQFF. CDR3 DNA: TGTGCCAGCACCGGCGGAGGGGTCCACAATGAGCAGTTCTTC.

This clonotype has only a few counts. The V gene is TRBV2, the J gene TRBJ2-1; TRBD2 is a possible D gene (5 bases). With 8 bases removed from V and 7 bases from J, the gap between germline ends came to 18 bases. This CDR3 is 14 amino acids long. Per the germline V gene, CDR1 is SNHLY and CDR2 is FYNNEI. The CDR3 protein is CASFRTVRWNEQFF. The CDR3 coding sequence is TGTGCCAGCTTCCGGACTGTCCGGTGGAATGAGCAGTTCTTC.

This clonotype was counted at least ten times. The V and J genes are TRBV5-4 and TRBJ2-3, with D hard to call. Trimming shortened V by 2 bases and J by 5 bases, and 6 bases separated the two germline ends. The CDR3 runs to 12 residues. Germline values: CDR1 SGHNT, CDR2 YYREEE (reference sequence). This chain's CDR3 is CASSFVQDTQYF. The CDR3 nucleotides read TGTGCCAGCAGCTTTGTTCAAGATACGCAGTATTTT.

This clonotype showed up many times. The J gene is TRBJ2-3, the V gene TRBV11-2; no definite D call. There are 14 residues in the CDR3. In germline, CDR1 is SGHAT, CDR2 FQNNGV. V was clipped by 5 bases and J by 0 bases, with 9 bases between them. The CDR3 DNA follows: TGTGCCAGCAGCCACCCGGACAGCACAGATACGCAGTATTTT. This gives the protein CASSHPDSTDTQYF.